The 31 T cell receptor beta chains listed next were all sequenced from one sample in a study of somatic mutations in cytotoxic T cells in rheumatoid arthritis. Clones were sequenced by immunoSEQ multiplex PCR, and TCRdb holds only the in-frame ones, with some missing. The sample has approximately 12,000 clones, more than 75% seen once. The sequenced sample was CD8+ T cells sorted from blood. These receptors were taken from a man aged 45 to 65 in good health.

This clone has just one count. The rearrangement joins TRBV27 to TRBJ2-1, with D unclear. The CDR3 covers 13 residues. Germline loops: CDR1 MNHEY, CDR2 SMNVEV (reference sequence). With 6 bases removed from V and 4 bases from J, the gap between germline ends came to 10 bases. The CDR3 spells CASSSTDYNEQFF. The CDR3 coding sequence is TGTGCCAGCAGCTCTACAGATTACAATGAGCAGTTCTTC.

The rearrangement uses TRBV7-3 and TRBJ2-7, with 7 nucleotides matching TRBD2. The J segment lost 0 bases and the V segment lost 3 bases, leaving 5 bases of the junction unmatched. Germline V lookup: CDR1 SGHTA, CDR2 FQGTGA. The CDR3 spans 15 residues. The CDR3 coding sequence is TGTGCCAGCAGCTTCTTAGCGGGTAGCTCCTACGAGCAGTACTTC. This translates into CASSFLAGSSYEQYF.

The CDR3 is CASSPPVNTEAFF. CDR3 nucleotide sequence: TGTGCCAGCTCACCACCGGTGAACACTGAAGCTTTCTTT. The V and J genes are TRBV18 and TRBJ1-1; D gene ambiguous. Looked up from germline, CDR1 is KGHSH and CDR2 is LQKENI. The CDR3 is 13 amino acids. The V and J ends lost 0 bases and 0 bases respectively, with 2 bases between them.

V is TRBV10-1 and J is TRBJ2-7; 14 nucleotides match TRBD2. Germline V gene lookup returns CDR1 WNHNN and CDR2 SYGVQD (reference sequence). The CDR3 length is 16 residues. The ends lost 8 bases at V and 4 bases at J; junction bases unmatched: 10. This chain's CDR3 is CASEGTSGSDPYEQYF. The DNA for the CDR3 is TGCGCCAGCGAGGGGACTAGCGGGAGCGACCCATACGAGCAGTACTTC.

The chain combines TRBV11-3 with TRBJ2-1; 9 bases fit TRBD2. With V trimmed by 5 bases and J by 14 bases, 13 bases remained unmatched. This CDR3 spans 14 amino acids. Looked up from germline, CDR1 is SGHNT and CDR2 is YENEEA. The CDR3 protein is CASSARGASGKKFF. Written as DNA, the CDR3 is TGTGCCAGCAGCGCTAGGGGGGCTAGCGGGAAAAAGTTCTTC.

This chain connects TRBV2 to TRBJ1-1; D is unclear. V lost 6 bases and J lost 4, with 21 bases in between. This CDR3 comprises 16 residues. CDR1 SNHLY and CDR2 FYNNEI come from the germline V gene. The DNA of the CDR3 is TGTGCCAGCAGCGGACCAGATGGACTCCTGGGCACTGAAGCTTTCTTT. Protein sequence: CASSGPDGLLGTEAFF.

This rearrangement joins TRBV2 to TRBJ2-5, with 9 bases that match TRBD1. The V segment lost 11 bases and the J segment 5 bases; nucleotides outside the gene matches: 0. The CDR3 is made up of 10 amino acids. Germline V CDR1 and CDR2: SNHLY, FYNNEI. CDR3 in DNA: TGTGCCGGGACAGGGGAGACCCAGTACTTC. It specifies CAGTGETQYF.

This clone was found once. Additional DNA sequences in this sample encode the identical CDR3. This chain joins TRBV5-1 and TRBJ1-1; D possibly corresponds to TRBD1 (5 bases). The V and J ends lost 0 bases and 3 bases respectively, with 9 bases between them. The CDR3 sequence is 14 residues long. Looked up from germline, CDR1 is SGHRS and CDR2 is YFSETQ. CDR3 coding DNA: TGCGCCAGCAGCTTGGCCGGGGGGTACACTGAAGCTTTCTTT. This encodes CASSLAGGYTEAFF.

This clone was observed a few times. The J gene is TRBJ1-2, the V gene TRBV11-3; D might be TRBD1 (5 bases). CDR1 and CDR2 (germline): SGHNT, YENEEA. The V end was cut by 5 bases, the J end by 4 bases, with 20 bases between. This CDR3 spans 16 amino acids. The CDR3 spells CASSDKYQGAAYGYTF. The CDR3 nucleotides are TGTGCCAGCAGCGATAAATACCAGGGAGCGGCCTATGGCTACACCTTC. The full variable domain, rest sourced from reference TRBV11-3 and TRBJ1-2, is EAGVVQSPRYKIIEKKQPVAFWCNPISGHNTLYWYLQNLGQGPELLIRYENEEAVDDSQLPKDRFSAERLKGVDSTLKIQPAELGDSAVYLCASSDKYQGAAYGYTFGSGTRLTVV.

The rearrangement uses TRBV5-6 and TRBJ2-5; D gene uncertain. There are 15 residues in the CDR3. From germline, CDR1 is SGHDT and CDR2 YYEEEE. The V end was cut by 0 bases, the J end by 3 bases, with 12 bases between. CDR3 DNA sequence: TGTGCCAGCAGCTTGGCTCGAATCAGGAAAGAGACCCAGTACTTC. Residues: CASSLARIRKETQYF. Filled out from reference TRBV5-6 and TRBJ2-5, the complete variable domain reads DAGVTQSPTHLIKTRGQQVTLRCSPKSGHDTVSWYQQALGQGPQFIFQYYEEEERQRGNFPDRFSGHQFPNYSSELNVNALLLGDSALYLCASSLARIRKETQYFGPGTRLLVL.

The chain recombines TRBV4-3 with TRBJ2-3, with 13 bases lining up with TRBD2. Looked up from germline, CDR1 is LGHNA and CDR2 is YSLEER. The CDR3 extends over 18 amino acids. Germline trimming cut 4 bases from V and 3 bases from J; bases unmatched to any gene: 10. CDR3 nucleotides: TGCGCCAGCAGCCCTGCCCTCCCGACTAGCGGGAGGACAGATACGCAGTATTTT. As protein: CASSPALPTSGRTDTQYF.

This clone has just a few counts. The V gene is TRBV7-9, the J gene TRBJ1-5; D gene unclear. The germline V and J ends were trimmed by 4 bases and 4 bases, with 11 bases remaining between them. Germline V gives CDR1 SEHNR, CDR2 FQNEAQ (reference sequence). The CDR3 extends over 14 amino acids. CDR3 DNA: TGTGCCAGCAGCTCGGGCCATCTAAATCAGCCCCAGCATTTT. Encoded protein: CASSSGHLNQPQHF.

J is TRBJ2-7 and V is TRBV27; 11 bases align to TRBD1. J lost 0 bases, V lost 5 bases, and 12 bases had no gene match. Looked up from germline, CDR1 is MNHEY and CDR2 is SMNVEV (reference sequence). This CDR3 contains 18 residues. DNA for the CDR3: TGTGCCAGCAGTCCCTCCCCGGACAGGGGGCTTTTCTCCTACGAGCAGTACTTC. Protein product: CASSPSPDRGLFSYEQYF.

The rearrangement joins TRBV13 to TRBJ2-1; the match to TRBD2 covers 13 bases. This CDR3 contains 16 residues. The trim removed 5 bases at V and 8 bases at J, leaving 9 bases unmatched. Germline V lookup: CDR1 PRHDT, CDR2 FYEKMQ (reference sequence). CDR3: CASSPGTSGITYEQFF. The CDR3 bases are TGTGCCAGCAGCCCCGGGACTAGCGGGATAACTTATGAGCAGTTCTTC. Full variable domain (remainder filled in from reference TRBV13 and TRBJ2-1): AAGVIQSPRHLIKEKRETATLKCYPIPRHDTVYWYQQGPGQDPQFLISFYEKMQSDKGSIPDRFSAQQFSDYHSELNMSSLELGDSALYFCASSPGTSGITYEQFFGPGTRLTVL.

The rearrangement joins TRBV4-3 to TRBJ1-5, with no clear D. The CDR3 length is 15 residues. Germline V gene sequence: CDR1 LGHNA, CDR2 YSLEER. Trimming left V 0 bases short and J 4 bases short, with 10 bases between. The CDR3, as DNA: TGCGCCAGCAGCCAAGACGCTTCTGGGAATCAGCCCCAGCATTTT. This codes for CASSQDASGNQPQHF.

The J gene is TRBJ2-1, the V gene TRBV28; no definite D call. The germline V gene has CDR1 MDHEN and CDR2 SYDVKM. V lost 3 bases, J lost 5 bases, and 23 bases lay in between. The CDR3 extends over 18 amino acids. CDR3 region: CASSFSRTFRDGHNEQFF. In DNA form, the CDR3 reads TGTGCCAGCAGTTTTAGCAGGACCTTCCGTGACGGCCACAATGAGCAGTTCTTC.

The J gene is TRBJ2-7, the V gene TRBV5-1; 10 nucleotides line up with TRBD1. Germline assignment: CDR1 SGHRS and CDR2 YFSETQ. CDR3 size: 15 residues. V shed 3 bases, J shed 5 bases, and the junction held 8 bases outside the gene matches. CDR3 coding DNA: TGCGCCAGCAGCTGGAACCCCGGGACAGGGGACGAGCAGTACTTC. Its protein is CASSWNPGTGDEQYF.

The chain employs TRBV25-1 and TRBJ2-1; D might be TRBD1 or TRBD2, each matching 6 bases. This CDR3 has 15 residues. Germline V gene lookup returns CDR1 MGHDK and CDR2 SYGVNS. V was trimmed by 1 base and J by 3 bases, leaving 10 bases between them. CDR3 amino acids: CASSELGGLYNEQFF. The CDR3 coding sequence is TGTGCCAGCAGTGAATTAGGGGGACTCTACAATGAGCAGTTCTTC. Variable domain in full (rest from reference TRBV25-1 and TRBJ2-1): EADIYQTPRYLVIGTGKKITLECSQTMGHDKMYWYQQDPGMELHLIHYSYGVNSTEKGDLSSESTVSRIRTEHFPLTLESARPSHTSQYLCASSELGGLYNEQFFGPGTRLTVL.

The chain joins TRBV30 to TRBJ2-5; D call uncertain. The V end lost 1 base, the J end lost 1 base, and 7 bases lay between the germline ends. The CDR3 length is 13 residues. Germline V gives CDR1 GTSNPN, CDR2 SVGIG (reference sequence). The chain's CDR3 is CAWSGQIQETQYF. CDR3 bases: TGTGCCTGGAGTGGGCAGATCCAAGAGACCCAGTACTTC.

The rearrangement links TRBV5-4 to TRBJ1-2; D uncertain. V was cut by 0 bases and J by 5 bases, with 23 bases left in between. The CDR3 sequence is 18 residues long. CDR1 and CDR2 from the germline V gene are SGHNT and YYREEE (reference sequence). DNA of the CDR3: TGTGCCAGCAGCTTGGCAACCAGCCCCGGTCGATCGTTTTATGGCTACACCTTC. Translated: CASSLATSPGRSFYGYTF.

This chain joins TRBV19 and TRBJ1-6; 7 nucleotides line up with TRBD1. The CDR3 totals 15 residues. The V gene end was trimmed by 1 base and the J gene end by 10 bases; junction bases not matched to a gene: 7. Per the germline V gene, CDR1 is LNHDA and CDR2 is SQIVND (reference sequence). The CDR3 protein is CASSIGTGRSSPLHF. In nucleotides, the CDR3 is TGTGCCAGTAGTATAGGGACAGGAAGGAGCTCACCCCTCCACTTT.

The chain recombines TRBV18 with TRBJ2-5, with no clear D. Germline loops: CDR1 KGHSH, CDR2 LQKENI. Trimming stripped 2 bases from V and 5 bases from J, with 18 bases between. The CDR3 runs 16 residues. DNA for the CDR3: TGTGCCAGCTCACCAGACTCCAAAATAAGTTCGGAGACCCAGTACTTC. It translates to CASSPDSKISSETQYF.

This chain connects TRBV4-1 to TRBJ1-2, with TRBD1 identical over 9 bases. This CDR3 contains 16 residues. V gave up 4 bases and J gave up 3 bases; unmatched junction bases: 9. Per the germline V gene, CDR1 is MGHRA and CDR2 is YSYEKL. The CDR3 is CASSRSTGTGYYGYTF. DNA for the CDR3: TGCGCCAGCAGCCGGTCCACCGGGACAGGGTACTATGGCTACACCTTC.

The V gene is TRBV7-2, the J gene TRBJ1-1; 7 bases match TRBD1. V was clipped by 3 bases and J by 3 bases; unmatched bases: 4. Germline V gene sequence: CDR1 SGHTA, CDR2 FQGNSA. The CDR3 is 14 amino acids. The CDR3 here is CASSFYRGHTEAFF. In nucleotides, the CDR3 is TGTGCCAGCAGCTTTTACAGGGGACACACTGAAGCTTTCTTT.

This chain joins TRBV10-3 and TRBJ2-7; D call uncertain. The V gene lost 0 bases and the J gene lost 2 bases, with 5 bases spanning the gap. The CDR3 spans 13 residues. The germline CDR1 and CDR2 sequences are ENHRY and SYGVKD. CDR3 sequence: CAISESSTYEQYF. CDR3 bases: TGTGCCATCAGTGAGTCCTCGACCTACGAGCAGTACTTC.

This chain links TRBV6-1 with TRBJ1-5; maybe TRBD1 (5 bases). Per germline, CDR1 MNHNS and CDR2 SASEGT. V dropped 1 base and J dropped 7 bases, with 14 bases sitting between them. The CDR3 runs to 15 residues. CDR3 loop: CASSEEGQGGQPQHF. CDR3 coding DNA: TGTGCCAGCAGTGAAGAAGGGCAGGGCGGGCAGCCCCAGCATTTT.

Turning to this clone: The junction does not match germline at one end; this may be a read error. This chain connects TRBV6-6 to TRBJ2-7, with TRBD1 identical over 7 bases. Germline CDR1 is MNHNY and CDR2 is SVGAGI (reference sequence). This CDR3 has 14 residues. CDR3 DNA sequence: TGTGCCAGCAGTCACCTCGACAGGGAATACGCGCAGTACTTC. Encoded protein: CASSHLDREYAQYF.

The V call is TRBV4-2, the J call TRBJ2-7, with 13 positions matching TRBD2. Per germline, CDR1 LGHNA and CDR2 YNFKEQ. V shed 4 bases, J shed 2 bases, and the junction held 2 bases outside the gene matches. The CDR3 is 15 amino acids. CDR3 in amino acids: CASSPGTSGTYEQYF. CDR3 nucleotides: TGTGCCAGCAGCCCCGGGACTAGCGGGACCTACGAGCAGTACTTC.

This clone was recorded once. V usage is TRBV15 and J usage is TRBJ2-5; perhaps D is TRBD1 or TRBD2 (5 bases each). The CDR3 loop spans 12 amino acids. V was pared by 0 bases and J by 13 bases, with 12 bases between. CDR1 is LNHNV and CDR2 is YYDKDF in the germline V gene (reference sequence). The DNA for the CDR3 is TGTGCCACCAGCAGAGATTTGAGGGGTCCGTACTTC. It translates to CATSRDLRGPYF.

The chain combines TRBV5-1 with TRBJ1-4, with no clear D. V lost 0 bases and J 2 bases, leaving 20 bases between the germline ends. Germline assignment: CDR1 SGHRS and CDR2 YFSETQ. The CDR3 covers 19 residues. CDR3 loop: CASSLVLELPVGTNEKLFF. The CDR3, as DNA: TGCGCCAGCAGCTTGGTTTTGGAGTTGCCTGTTGGGACTAATGAAAAACTGTTTTTT.

The J gene is TRBJ2-2, the V gene TRBV19; D is unresolved. Trimming removed 6 bases at V and 2 bases at J, with 7 bases between. Germline assignment: CDR1 LNHDA and CDR2 SQIVND (reference sequence). The CDR3 is made up of 13 amino acids. The CDR3 region is CASSLTNTGELFF. CDR3 bases: TGTGCCAGTAGCCTTACTAACACCGGGGAGCTGTTTTTT. Supplemented by reference TRBV19 and TRBJ2-2, the full variable domain reads DGGITQSPKYLFRKEGQNVTLSCEQNLNHDAMYWYRQDPGQGLRLIYYSQIVNDFQKGDIAEGYSVSREKKESFPLTVTSAQKNPTAFYLCASSLTNTGELFFGEGSRLTVL.